This section outlines one TCR beta chain sequence together with its context. This sample was taken from a study of blood T cell repertoires in COVID-19. About the research overall: Collection of acute and convalescent COVID-19 samples took place in the United States, Italy and Spain. Sources were T cells, B-cell-depleted T cells, or PBMCs; the material itself was cDNA or gDNA.

Only in-frame clones appear in the TCRdb table, and some are missing; sequencing was by immunoSEQ multiplex PCR. The top ten clones hold 4.5% to 7.5% of a sample with 150,000 or so clones, more than 70% of them seen once. The germline CDR1 and CDR2 sequences are MDHEN and SYDVKM. The CDR3 runs to 14 residues. The V segment lost 6 bases and the J segment 1 base; nucleotides outside the gene matches: 1. Sample: PBMCs or T cells enriched from blood (not recorded which). The sequence was collected from a man aged 35 to 55 who had recovered from COVID-19. This rearrangement joins TRBV28 to TRBJ2-3; 10 positions match TRBD1. This CDR3 is CASRDRGGTDTQYF. The CDR3 nucleotides are TGTGCCAGCAGGGACAGGGGGGGCACAGATACGCAGTATTTT.